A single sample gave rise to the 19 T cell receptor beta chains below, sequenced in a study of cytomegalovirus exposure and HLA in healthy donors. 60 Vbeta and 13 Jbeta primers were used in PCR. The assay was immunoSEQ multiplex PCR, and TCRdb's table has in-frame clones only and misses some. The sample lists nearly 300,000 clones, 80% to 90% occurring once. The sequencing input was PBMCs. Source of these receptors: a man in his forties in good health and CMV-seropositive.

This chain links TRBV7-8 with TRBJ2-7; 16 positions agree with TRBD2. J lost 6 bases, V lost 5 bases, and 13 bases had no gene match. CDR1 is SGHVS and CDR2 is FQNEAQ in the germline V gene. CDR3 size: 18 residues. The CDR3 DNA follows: TGTGCCAGCAGCCGTAGGCCGGGACTAGCGGGAGGGCCTGCCGAGCAGTACTTC. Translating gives CASSRRPGLAGGPAEQYF.

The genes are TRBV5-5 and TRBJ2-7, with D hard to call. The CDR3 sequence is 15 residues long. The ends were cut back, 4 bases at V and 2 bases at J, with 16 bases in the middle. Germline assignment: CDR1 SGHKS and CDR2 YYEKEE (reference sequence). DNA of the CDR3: TGTGCCAGCAGCCCAGAAGACACAGCAACCTACGAGCAGTACTTC. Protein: CASSPEDTATYEQYF.

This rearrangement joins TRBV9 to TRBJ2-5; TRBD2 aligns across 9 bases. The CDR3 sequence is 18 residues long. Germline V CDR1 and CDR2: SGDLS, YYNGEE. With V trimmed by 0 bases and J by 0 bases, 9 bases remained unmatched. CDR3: CASSVGLAGRGYQETQYF. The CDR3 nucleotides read TGTGCCAGCAGCGTAGGGCTAGCGGGAAGGGGGTACCAAGAGACCCAGTACTTC.

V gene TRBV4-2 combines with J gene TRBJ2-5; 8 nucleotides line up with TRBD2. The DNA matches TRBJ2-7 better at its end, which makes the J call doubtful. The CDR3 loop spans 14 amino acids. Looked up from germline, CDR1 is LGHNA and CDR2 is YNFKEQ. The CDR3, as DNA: TGTGCCAGCAGCCTCGGACTAGCCAGTCACGAGCAGTACTTC. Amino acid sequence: CASSLGLASHEQYF.

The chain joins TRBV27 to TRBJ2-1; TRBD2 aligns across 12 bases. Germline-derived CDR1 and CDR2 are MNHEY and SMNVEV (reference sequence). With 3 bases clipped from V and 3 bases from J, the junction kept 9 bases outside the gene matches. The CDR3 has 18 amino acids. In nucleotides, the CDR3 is TGTGCCAGCAGTTTCAACCTCCTGACTAGCGGGAGCTACAATGAGCAGTTCTTC. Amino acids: CASSFNLLTSGSYNEQFF.

The CDR3 sequence: CASSFFAGGRGNTEAFF. The DNA for the CDR3 is TGTGCCAGCAGTTTTTTTGCAGGGGGCAGGGGGAACACTGAAGCTTTCTTT. The chain combines TRBV28 with TRBJ1-1, with 8 bases lining up with TRBD1. With V trimmed by 3 bases and J by 1 base, 10 bases remained unmatched. The CDR3 length is 17 residues. Germline values: CDR1 MDHEN, CDR2 SYDVKM.

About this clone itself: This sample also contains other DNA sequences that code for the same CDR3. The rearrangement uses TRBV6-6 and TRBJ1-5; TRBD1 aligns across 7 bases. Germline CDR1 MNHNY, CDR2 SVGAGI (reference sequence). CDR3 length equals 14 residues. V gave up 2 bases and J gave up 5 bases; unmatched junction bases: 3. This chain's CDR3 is CASSYRDRDQPQHF. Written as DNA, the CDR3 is TGTGCCAGCAGTTACAGGGACAGAGATCAGCCCCAGCATTTT.

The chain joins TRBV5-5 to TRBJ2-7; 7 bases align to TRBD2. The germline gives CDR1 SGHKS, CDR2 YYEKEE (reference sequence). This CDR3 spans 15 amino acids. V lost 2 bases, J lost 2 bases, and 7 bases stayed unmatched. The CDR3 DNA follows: TGTGCCAGCAGCTTTCGCGGGAGAACAACCTACGAGCAGTACTTC. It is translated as CASSFRGRTTYEQYF.

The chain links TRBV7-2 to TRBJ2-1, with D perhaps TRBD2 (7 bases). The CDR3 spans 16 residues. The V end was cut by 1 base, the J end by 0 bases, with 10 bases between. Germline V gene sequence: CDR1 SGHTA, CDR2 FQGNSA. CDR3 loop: CASSLDGGLSYNEQFF. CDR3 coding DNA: TGTGCCAGCAGCTTAGACGGGGGGCTCTCCTACAATGAGCAGTTCTTC.

This CDR3 reads CACTPTGGYEQFF. DNA for the CDR3: TGTGCCTGCACACCGACAGGGGGCTATGAGCAGTTCTTC. The J gene is TRBJ2-1, the V gene TRBV30; 10 nucleotides align to TRBD1. The junction had 7 bases not matched to a gene; V was cut back by 6 bases and J by 8 bases. CDR1 is GTSNPN, CDR2 SVGIG, per germline (reference sequence). The CDR3 spans 13 residues.

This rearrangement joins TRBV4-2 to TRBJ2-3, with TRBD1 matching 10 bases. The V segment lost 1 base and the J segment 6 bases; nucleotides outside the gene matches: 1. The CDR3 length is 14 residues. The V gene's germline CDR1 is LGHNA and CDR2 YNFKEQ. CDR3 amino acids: CASSQGTGGDTQYF. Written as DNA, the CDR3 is TGTGCCAGCAGCCAAGGGACAGGGGGGGATACGCAGTATTTT.

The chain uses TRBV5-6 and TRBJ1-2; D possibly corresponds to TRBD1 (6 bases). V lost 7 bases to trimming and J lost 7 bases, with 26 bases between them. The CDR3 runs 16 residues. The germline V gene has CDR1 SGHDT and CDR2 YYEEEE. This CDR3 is CASFTRTVPIRGGYTF. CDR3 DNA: TGTGCCAGCTTTACTCGGACAGTGCCTATTCGTGGTGGCTACACCTTC.

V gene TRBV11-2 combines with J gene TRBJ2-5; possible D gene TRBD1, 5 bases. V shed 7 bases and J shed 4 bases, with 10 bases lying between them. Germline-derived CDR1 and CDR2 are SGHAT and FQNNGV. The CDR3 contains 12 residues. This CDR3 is CASKGLRETQYF. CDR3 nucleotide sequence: TGTGCCAGCAAGGGGTTGAGAGAGACCCAGTACTTC.

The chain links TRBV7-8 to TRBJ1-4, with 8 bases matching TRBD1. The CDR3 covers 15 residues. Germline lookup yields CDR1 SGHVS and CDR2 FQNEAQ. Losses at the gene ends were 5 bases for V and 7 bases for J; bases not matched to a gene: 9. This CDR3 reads CASSPGQGDSEKLFF. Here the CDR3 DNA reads TGTGCCAGCAGCCCTGGACAGGGAGATAGTGAAAAACTGTTTTTT.

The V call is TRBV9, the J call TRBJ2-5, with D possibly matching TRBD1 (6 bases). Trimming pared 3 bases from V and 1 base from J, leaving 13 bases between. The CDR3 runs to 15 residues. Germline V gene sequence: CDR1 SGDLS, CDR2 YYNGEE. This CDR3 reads CASSGQGHFQETQYF. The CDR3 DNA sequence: TGTGCCAGCAGCGGCCAGGGACACTTCCAAGAGACCCAGTACTTC. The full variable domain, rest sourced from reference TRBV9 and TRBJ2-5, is DSGVTQTPKHLITATGQRVTLRCSPRSGDLSVYWYQQSLDQGLQFLIQYYNGEERAKGNILERFSAQQFPDLHSELNLSSLELGDSALYFCASSGQGHFQETQYFGPGTRLLVL.

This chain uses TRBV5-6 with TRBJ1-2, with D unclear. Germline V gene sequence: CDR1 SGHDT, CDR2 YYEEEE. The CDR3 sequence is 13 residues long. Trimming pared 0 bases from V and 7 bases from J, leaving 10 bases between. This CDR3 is CASSLDYGSGYTF. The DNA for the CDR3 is TGTGCCAGCAGCTTGGATTACGGGAGTGGCTACACCTTC.

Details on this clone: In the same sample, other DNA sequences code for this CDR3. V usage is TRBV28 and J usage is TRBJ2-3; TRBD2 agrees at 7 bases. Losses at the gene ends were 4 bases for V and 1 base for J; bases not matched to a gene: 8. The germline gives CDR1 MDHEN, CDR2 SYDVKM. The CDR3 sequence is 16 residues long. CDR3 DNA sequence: TGTGCCAGCAGTTCCCCGGGGGGAAGAGGCACAGATACGCAGTATTTT. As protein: CASSSPGGRGTDTQYF.

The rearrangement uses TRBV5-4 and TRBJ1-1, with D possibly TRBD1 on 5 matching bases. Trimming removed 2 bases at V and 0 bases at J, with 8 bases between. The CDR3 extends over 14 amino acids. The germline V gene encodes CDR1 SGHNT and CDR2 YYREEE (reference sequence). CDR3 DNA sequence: TGTGCCAGCAGCTTACGACAGTTGAACACTGAAGCTTTCTTT. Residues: CASSLRQLNTEAFF.

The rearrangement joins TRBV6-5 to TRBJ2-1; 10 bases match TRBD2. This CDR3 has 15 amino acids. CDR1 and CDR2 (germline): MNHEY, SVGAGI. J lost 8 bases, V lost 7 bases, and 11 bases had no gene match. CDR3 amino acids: CASTTGTSDGDEQFF. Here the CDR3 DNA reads TGTGCCAGCACCACCGGGACTAGCGATGGCGATGAGCAGTTCTTC.